A selection of T cell receptor beta chains follows, all from one sample in a study of siplizumab effects on memory and regulatory T cells. The data were produced by immunoSEQ multiplex PCR, yet TCRdb's version contains in-frame clones alone and is incomplete. The top ten hold around 0.3% of the sample, which has some 110,000 clones, about 92% seen once. Source material: CD4+ T cells sorted from blood. The origin of the receptors is a human donor in good health. The CDR3 runs from the conserved cysteine through the conserved F or W. D genes are given only for firm matches. The listing skips clone size in some rows; elsewhere it reads once, few, many or a size class.

abundance: once; j_gene: TRBJ1-4; d_gene: .; v_gene: TRBV19; CDR3nt: TGTGCCAGTACCGCGGGGGGTCAGCTAAATGAAAAACTGTTTTTT; CDR3aa: CASTAGGQLNEKLFF
abundance: .; j_gene: TRBJ1-3; d_gene: TRBD1; v_gene: TRBV6-1; CDR3nt: TGTGCCAGCAGTCCAGGGGGCTCTGGAAACACCATATATTTT; CDR3aa: CASSPGGSGNTIYF
abundance: .; j_gene: TRBJ2-7; d_gene: .; v_gene: TRBV7-2; CDR3nt: TGTGCCAGCAGCTTAGAGTGGTACGAGCAGTACTTC; CDR3aa: CASSLEWYEQYF
abundance: .; j_gene: TRBJ1-1; d_gene: .; v_gene: TRBV19; CDR3nt: TGTGCCAGTAGTCCCCTCCGGGGCTCAGGCGGGGCTGAAGCTTTCTTT; CDR3aa: CASSPLRGSGGAEAFF
abundance: .; j_gene: TRBJ2-1; d_gene: .; v_gene: TRBV4-1; CDR3nt: TGCGCCAGCAGCCAATTCCACGGGATGTTAGGAGAGCAGTTCTTC; CDR3aa: CASSQFHGMLGEQFF
abundance: .; j_gene: TRBJ2-2; d_gene: .; v_gene: TRBV27; CDR3nt: TGTGCCAGCAGTTTACTTCCCCCCGGGGAGCTGTTTTTT; CDR3aa: CASSLLPPGELFF
abundance: .; j_gene: TRBJ1-4; d_gene: .; v_gene: TRBV5-1; CDR3nt: TGCGCCAGCAGCTTGGGACGGAGTAGGGATGAAAAACTGTTTTTT; CDR3aa: CASSLGRSRDEKLFF
abundance: .; j_gene: TRBJ1-2; d_gene: TRBD1; v_gene: TRBV27; CDR3nt: TGTGCCAGCAGTTTAACGGGCAGGGGGGCTTATGGCTACACCTTC; CDR3aa: CASSLTGRGAYGYTF
abundance: once; j_gene: TRBJ2-1; d_gene: TRBD2; v_gene: TRBV5-1; CDR3nt: TGCGCCAGCAGCTTATTGGGAGCGGGAGGCAATGAGCAGTTCTTC; CDR3aa: CASSLLGAGGNEQFF
abundance: .; j_gene: TRBJ1-6; d_gene: .; v_gene: TRBV15; CDR3nt: TGTGCCACCAGTAGACCTACCTATAATTCACCCCTCCACTTT; CDR3aa: CATSRPTYNSPLHF
abundance: .; j_gene: TRBJ1-1; d_gene: .; v_gene: TRBV12-2; CDR3nt: TGTGCAAGTCGCGTAAACCAGGGTGGGAGGAACACTGAAGCTTTCTTT; CDR3aa: CASRVNQGGRNTEAFF
abundance: .; j_gene: TRBJ1-1; d_gene: .; v_gene: TRBV6-1; CDR3nt: TGTGCCAGCAAAGTGGCCTCTGTGAACACTGAAGCTTTCTTT; CDR3aa: CASKVASVNTEAFF
abundance: .; j_gene: TRBJ1-3; d_gene: .; v_gene: TRBV19; CDR3nt: TGTGCCAGTAGTCCCTGGAGGGTCTCTGGAAACACCATATATTTT; CDR3aa: CASSPWRVSGNTIYF
abundance: .; j_gene: TRBJ2-1; d_gene: TRBD2; v_gene: TRBV10-2; CDR3nt: TGCGCCAGCAGGGGGGGACTAGATGAGCAGTTCTTC; CDR3aa: CASRGGLDEQFF
abundance: once; j_gene: TRBJ2-5; d_gene: TRBD1; v_gene: TRBV18; CDR3nt: TGTGCCAGCACTCCGGGACAGGGGGCCCGGGAGACCCAGTACTTC; CDR3aa: CASTPGQGARETQYF
abundance: .; j_gene: TRBJ2-1; d_gene: TRBD1; v_gene: TRBV6-1; CDR3nt: TGTGCCAGCAGTGGGGTAAGACAGGGCGGTGAGCAGTTCTTC; CDR3aa: CASSGVRQGGEQFF
abundance: .; j_gene: TRBJ1-4; d_gene: TRBD1; v_gene: TRBV6-1; CDR3nt: TGTGCCAGCAGTGAAGCACAGGGGGGTAGTGAAAAACTGTTTTTT; CDR3aa: CASSEAQGGSEKLFF
abundance: .; j_gene: TRBJ1-4; d_gene: TRBD1; v_gene: TRBV5-1; CDR3nt: TGCGCCAGCAGCTGGGGGACAGGGAATGAAAAACTGTTTTTT; CDR3aa: CASSWGTGNEKLFF
abundance: .; j_gene: TRBJ2-7; d_gene: TRBD1; v_gene: TRBV18; CDR3nt: TGTGCCAGCTCAGCAGACAGGGTCTACGAGCAGTACTTC; CDR3aa: CASSADRVYEQYF
abundance: .; j_gene: TRBJ2-7; d_gene: .; v_gene: TRBV11-3; CDR3nt: TGTGCCAGCAGCGATAGGCCCGGGATTCGGGGAATGGCCGACGAGCAGTACTTC; CDR3aa: CASSDRPGIRGMADEQYF
abundance: .; j_gene: TRBJ2-1; d_gene: TRBD2; v_gene: TRBV5-5; CDR3nt: TGTGCCAGCAGCTTGGGGAGTAGCGGGAGGGCCTTCATCCGGCAGTTCTTC; CDR3aa: CASSLGSSGRAFIRQFF
abundance: .; j_gene: TRBJ2-7; d_gene: TRBD2; v_gene: TRBV5-4; CDR3nt: TGTGCCAGCAGCTCGGGGGCCGGGGGGGCCCGGAACGAGCAGTACTTC; CDR3aa: CASSSGAGGARNEQYF
abundance: .; j_gene: TRBJ1-3; d_gene: .; v_gene: TRBV19; CDR3nt: TGTGCCACCAGGGTGAGCGTTTCGTCTGGAAACACCATATATTTT; CDR3aa: CATRVSVSSGNTIYF
abundance: .; j_gene: TRBJ1-1; d_gene: .; v_gene: TRBV18; CDR3nt: TGTGCCAGCTCCCCTGGTCTTACGGTAGGAGAGAACACTGAAGCTTTCTTT; CDR3aa: CASSPGLTVGENTEAFF
abundance: .; j_gene: TRBJ2-1; d_gene: .; v_gene: TRBV7-3; CDR3nt: TGTGCCAGCAGCTTTTGGAGGGGGGATGAGCAGTTCTTC; CDR3aa: CASSFWRGDEQFF
abundance: .; j_gene: TRBJ1-2; d_gene: TRBD1; v_gene: TRBV29-1; CDR3nt: TGCAGCGCCGGGACAGCTCTTAACTATGGCTACACCTTC; CDR3aa: CSAGTALNYGYTF
abundance: .; j_gene: TRBJ2-7; d_gene: .; v_gene: TRBV6-1; CDR3nt: TGTGCCAGCAGCCTAGGACTTAGCGAGCAGTACTTC; CDR3aa: CASSLGLSEQYF
abundance: .; j_gene: TRBJ1-3; d_gene: .; v_gene: TRBV30; CDR3nt: TGTGCCGGGAAGGGACTGCGAAGGAACACCATATATTTT; CDR3aa: CAGKGLRRNTIYF